The rows below give T cell receptor beta chains drawn from one sample of a study of T cells after yellow fever vaccination. Via MiXCR, TCRdb re-called the 5' RACE reads, giving one row per CDR3 protein. The profile covers about 300,000 distinct CDR3 sequences, with around 6.8% appearing a single time and around 17% taken by the ten largest. Sequencing used PBMCs, obtained about 49 days after the first yellow fever vaccination. These receptors originate from a man aged 18 to 30 who received the YFV17D yellow fever vaccine. Both conserved end residues are part of each CDR3. Each record gives: D gene, clone size, V gene, J gene, CDR3 protein, CDR3 DNA. A D gene is named only where the DNA matches it firmly. Clone size is given for some rows only: seen once, a few or many times, or a class if the clone is expanded.

D: TRBD1
size: NA
V: TRBV5-5
J: TRBJ1-2
CDR3: CASSFSGTGRYGYTF
DNA: TGTGCCAGCAGCTTCTCCGGGACAGGGCGCTATGGCTACACCTTC

D: NA
size: few
V: TRBV7-6
J: TRBJ1-4
CDR3: CASSLGSATNEKLFF
DNA: TGTGCCAGCAGCTTAGGGTCCGCAACTAATGAAAAACTGTTTTTT

D: NA
size: few
V: TRBV9
J: TRBJ2-1
CDR3: CASSVFPIGGNEQFF
DNA: TGTGCCAGCAGCGTATTTCCCATCGGAGGGAATGAGCAGTTCTTC

D: TRBD2
size: few
V: TRBV10-3
J: TRBJ2-3
CDR3: CAISSAWGLAGGSDTQYF
DNA: TGTGCCATCAGTTCCGCCTGGGGACTAGCGGGGGGGTCCGATACGCAGTATTTT

D: TRBD1
size: few
V: TRBV20-1
J: TRBJ2-5
CDR3: CSANEDREETQYF
DNA: TGCAGTGCTAACGAGGACAGGGAAGAGACCCAGTACTTC

D: TRBD1
size: many
V: TRBV6-1
J: TRBJ2-7
CDR3: CASIRRPGQGAGEQYF
DNA: TGTGCCAGCATAAGGCGCCCGGGACAGGGAGCGGGAGAGCAGTACTTC

D: NA
size: NA
V: TRBV6-1
J: TRBJ2-5
CDR3: CASSELRDTQYF
DNA: TGTGCCAGCAGTGAGCTCCGGGACACCCAGTACTTC

D: NA
size: few
V: TRBV4-3
J: TRBJ1-2
CDR3: CASSQLPRQKEPEGYTF
DNA: TGCGCCAGCAGCCAACTACCAAGGCAGAAAGAACCCGAGGGCTACACCTTC

D: TRBD2
size: few
V: TRBV4-3
J: TRBJ2-3
CDR3: CASSQESGLAGATDTQYF
DNA: TGCGCCAGCAGCCAAGAGTCAGGACTAGCGGGGGCCACAGATACGCAGTATTTT

D: NA
size: few
V: TRBV7-3
J: TRBJ1-2
CDR3: CASSPRRGGYTF
DNA: TGTGCCAGCAGCCCCCGGAGGGGTGGCTACACCTTC

D: NA
size: NA
V: TRBV30
J: TRBJ1-4
CDR3: CAWSGQGHEKLFF
DNA: TGTGCCTGGAGTGGGCAGGGGCATGAAAAACTGTTTTTT

D: TRBD2
size: NA
V: TRBV7-6
J: TRBJ2-5
CDR3: CASSPWGGGQETQYF
DNA: TGTGCCAGCAGCCCTTGGGGGGGGGGCCAAGAGACCCAGTACTTC

D: TRBD1
size: NA
V: TRBV4-1
J: TRBJ1-2
CDR3: CASSQGGGWTF
DNA: TGCGCCAGCAGCCAAGGAGGGGGCTGGACCTTC

D: NA
size: few
V: TRBV6-5
J: TRBJ1-6
CDR3: CASSYMTDLLYSPLHF
DNA: TGTGCCAGCAGTTACATGACAGACCTACTTTATTCACCCCTCCACTTT

D: TRBD1
size: few
V: TRBV5-5
J: TRBJ2-3
CDR3: CASSTGQGMDTQYF
DNA: TGTGCCAGCAGCACCGGACAGGGAATGGATACGCAGTATTTT

D: NA
size: NA
V: TRBV20-1
J: TRBJ1-5
CDR3: CSASRRGDQPQHF
DNA: TGCAGTGCTAGTAGACGCGGGGATCAGCCCCAGCATTTT

D: NA
size: NA
V: TRBV7-3
J: TRBJ2-6
CDR3: CASSLYTIGTGANVLTF
DNA: TGTGCCAGCAGCTTGTACACGATTGGGACTGGGGCCAACGTCCTGACTTTC

D: NA
size: few
V: TRBV29-1
J: TRBJ1-6
CDR3: CSIRDAGSSALHF
DNA: TGCAGCATCCGGGACGCGGGCAGTTCGGCCCTCCACTTT

D: TRBD1
size: few
V: TRBV5-6
J: TRBJ1-1
CDR3: CASSLIGGTGDAEAFF
DNA: TGTGCCAGCAGCTTGATAGGAGGGACAGGGGACGCTGAAGCTTTCTTT

D: NA
size: NA
V: TRBV4-1
J: TRBJ1-4
CDR3: CASSQGGGVEKLFF
DNA: TGCGCCAGCAGCCAAGGAGGGGGGGTTGAAAAACTGTTTTTT

D: NA
size: few
V: TRBV9
J: TRBJ2-6
CDR3: CASSFRNSGANVLTF
DNA: TGTGCCAGCAGCTTCCGGAACTCTGGGGCCAACGTCCTGACTTTC

D: TRBD1
size: few
V: TRBV7-9
J: TRBJ2-2
CDR3: CASSLTGTTGELFF
DNA: TGTGCCAGCAGCTTGACAGGGACCACCGGGGAGCTGTTTTTT

D: NA
size: few
V: TRBV28
J: TRBJ2-1
CDR3: CASSLAGGQSYNEQFF
DNA: TGTGCCAGCAGTTTGGCCGGGGGCCAGTCCTACAATGAGCAGTTCTTC

D: TRBD2
size: NA
V: TRBV3-1
J: TRBJ2-5
CDR3: CASSQTSGGAVETQYF
DNA: TGTGCCAGCAGCCAGACTAGCGGGGGGGCCGTGGAGACCCAGTACTTC

D: NA
size: many
V: TRBV25-1
J: TRBJ2-7
CDR3: CASLGAYEQYF
DNA: TGTGCCAGCTTAGGGGCTTACGAGCAGTACTTC

D: TRBD2
size: NA
V: TRBV5-1
J: TRBJ2-5
CDR3: CASSSYLAGEKETQYF
DNA: TGCGCCAGCAGCTCATATCTAGCGGGGGAAAAAGAGACCCAGTACTTC

D: NA
size: many
V: TRBV5-1
J: TRBJ2-3
CDR3: CASSAPGADTQYF
DNA: TGCGCCAGCAGCGCGCCGGGTGCAGATACGCAGTATTTT

D: NA
size: NA
V: TRBV9
J: TRBJ1-2
CDR3: CASSVGRARNYGYTF
DNA: TGTGCCAGCAGCGTAGGCAGGGCCAGAAACTATGGCTACACCTTC

D: NA
size: NA
V: TRBV4-1
J: TRBJ1-5
CDR3: CASSHPDQPQHF
DNA: TGCGCCAGCAGCCACCCAGATCAGCCCCAGCATTTT

D: NA
size: few
V: TRBV6-2/TRBV6-3
J: TRBJ2-2
CDR3: CASKGPVVFAGELFF
DNA: TGTGCCAGCAAAGGGCCGGTAGTATTCGCCGGGGAGCTGTTTTTT

D: TRBD1
size: NA
V: TRBV5-5
J: TRBJ1-1
CDR3: CASSPSRQGYAEAFF
DNA: TGTGCCAGCAGCCCCTCCAGACAGGGTTACGCTGAAGCTTTCTTT

D: TRBD1
size: few
V: TRBV7-9
J: TRBJ2-3
CDR3: CASSPGTGRYDTQYF
DNA: TGTGCCAGCAGCCCCGGGACAGGGAGGTACGATACGCAGTATTTT

D: NA
size: NA
V: TRBV5-6
J: TRBJ2-2
CDR3: CASSLVGRNTGELFF
DNA: TGTGCCAGCAGCTTGGTGGGGAGAAACACCGGGGAGCTGTTTTTT

D: NA
size: few
V: TRBV5-6
J: TRBJ2-2
CDR3: CASSFLGTGELFF
DNA: TGTGCCAGCAGCTTCCTGGGCACCGGGGAGCTGTTTTTT

D: NA
size: many
V: TRBV5-5
J: TRBJ2-5
CDR3: CASSSRQETQYF
DNA: TGTGCCAGCAGCTCGCGCCAAGAGACCCAGTACTTC

D: TRBD1
size: few
V: TRBV4-1
J: TRBJ1-6
CDR3: CASSQDLDRVPNSPLHF
DNA: TGCGCCAGCAGCCAAGATCTCGACAGGGTGCCCAATTCACCCCTCCACTTT

D: NA
size: many
V: TRBV10-3
J: TRBJ2-5
CDR3: CAISSRQSLIETQYF
DNA: TGTGCCATCAGTTCAAGACAGAGCCTAATAGAGACCCAGTACTTC

D: NA
size: many
V: TRBV9
J: TRBJ2-4
CDR3: CASSATRGLGNIQYF
DNA: TGTGCCAGCAGCGCAACAAGGGGCCTAGGGAACATTCAGTACTTC

D: TRBD2
size: many
V: TRBV20-1
J: TRBJ2-2
CDR3: CSARPGTSGGAGELFF
DNA: TGCAGTGCTAGACCGGGGACTAGCGGGGGGGCCGGGGAGCTGTTTTTT

D: NA
size: NA
V: TRBV7-2
J: TRBJ2-1
CDR3: CATGPAGTYNEQFF
DNA: TGTGCCACCGGGCCAGCGGGTACCTACAATGAGCAGTTCTTC

D: TRBD2
size: few
V: TRBV7-8
J: TRBJ2-7
CDR3: CASSSRLAGLGEQYF
DNA: TGTGCCAGCAGCTCCAGACTAGCGGGGTTGGGTGAGCAGTACTTC

D: NA
size: few
V: TRBV14
J: TRBJ2-3
CDR3: CASSQDQGGADTQYF
DNA: TGTGCCAGCAGCCAAGACCAGGGGGGCGCAGATACGCAGTATTTT

D: NA
size: NA
V: TRBV10-1
J: TRBJ2-1
CDR3: CASSEWAGVRNEQFF
DNA: TGCGCCAGCAGTGAGTGGGCAGGGGTTCGCAATGAGCAGTTCTTC

D: NA
size: many
V: TRBV7-6
J: TRBJ2-1
CDR3: CASSRGGARYNEQFF
DNA: TGTGCCAGCAGCCGCGGTGGGGCTCGCTACAATGAGCAGTTCTTC

D: TRBD2
size: many
V: TRBV6-1
J: TRBJ2-5
CDR3: CASSPPPGLALETQYF
DNA: TGTGCCAGCAGTCCGCCCCCGGGACTAGCTCTAGAGACCCAGTACTTC

D: NA
size: NA
V: TRBV6-5
J: TRBJ2-6
CDR3: CASSYTQGSGANVLTF
DNA: TGTGCCAGCAGTTACACCCAGGGGTCTGGGGCCAACGTCCTGACTTTC

D: NA
size: few
V: TRBV4-1
J: TRBJ1-2
CDR3: CASSRNPGPTNYGYTF
DNA: TGCGCCAGCAGCCGTAACCCAGGGCCAACTAACTATGGCTACACCTTC

D: NA
size: many
V: TRBV7-8
J: TRBJ2-5
CDR3: CASSKGPQETQYF
DNA: TGTGCCAGCTCAAAGGGGCCTCAAGAGACCCAGTACTTC

D: NA
size: few
V: TRBV5-1
J: TRBJ2-1
CDR3: CASSFSRGIETFLDEQFF
DNA: TGCGCCAGCAGCTTCTCGAGGGGAATTGAGACTTTTCTTGATGAGCAGTTCTTC

D: NA
size: NA
V: TRBV4-3
J: TRBJ2-3
CDR3: CASSQKGDTQYF
DNA: TGCGCCAGCAGCCAAAAGGGGGATACGCAGTATTTT